The clone carrying this T cell receptor beta chain appeared a single time. Its antigen remains unknown. Stated treatment: approximately 11-day PBMC culture with coronavirus spike peptide pools or control peptides (ViraFEST assay). Sequence data for DNA of cultured CD4+ T cells were generated by the Oncomine TCR Beta short-read assay. One entry per CDR3 protein, called by TCRdb with MiXCR from the PCR reads. The sample shows some 25,000 distinct CDR3 sequences, less than 80% of them seen only once. V dropped 0 bases and J dropped 4 bases, with 10 bases sitting between them. Germline CDR1 is SGDLS and CDR2 is YYNGEE. The CDR3 is 14 amino acids. This sample is drawn from a study of vaccination and CD4 T cells after COVID-19. Study in general: It was a median around 100 days after diagnosis, with a range of 35 to 161, that post-COVID samples were drawn. The stimulating agents, overlapping spike peptides, came from SARS-CoV-2, HCoV-NL63, HCoV-OC43 and HCoV-229E. Study outcomes and limitations: The researchers studied relatively few convalescent patients and omitted early post-infection timepoints.

The chain is built from TRBV9 and TRBJ1-1; D call uncertain. This receptor was taken from a human donor who had recovered from COVID-19. The source material was CD4+ T cells from blood, cultured in vitro. CDR3 loop: CASSVEASRTEAFF. As DNA, the CDR3 is TGTGCCAGCAGCGTAGAAGCCAGCCGCACTGAAGCTTTCTTT.